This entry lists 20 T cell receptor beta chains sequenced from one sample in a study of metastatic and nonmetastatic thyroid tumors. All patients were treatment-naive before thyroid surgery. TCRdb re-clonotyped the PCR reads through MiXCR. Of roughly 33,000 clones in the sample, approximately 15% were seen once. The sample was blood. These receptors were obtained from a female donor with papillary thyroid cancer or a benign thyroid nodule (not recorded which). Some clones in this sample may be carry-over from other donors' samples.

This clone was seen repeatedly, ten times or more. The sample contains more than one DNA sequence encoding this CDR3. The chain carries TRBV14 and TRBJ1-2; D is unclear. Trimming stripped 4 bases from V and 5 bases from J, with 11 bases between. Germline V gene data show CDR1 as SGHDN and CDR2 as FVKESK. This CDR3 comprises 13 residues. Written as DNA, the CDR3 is TGTGCCAGCAGCCTGCAGGTTAGGTATGGCTACACCTTC. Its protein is CASSLQVRYGYTF.

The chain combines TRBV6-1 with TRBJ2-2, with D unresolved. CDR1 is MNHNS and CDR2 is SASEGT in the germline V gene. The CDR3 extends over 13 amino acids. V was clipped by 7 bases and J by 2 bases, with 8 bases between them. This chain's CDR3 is CASIFGNTGELFF. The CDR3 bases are TGTGCCAGCATCTTCGGTAACACCGGGGAGCTGTTTTTT.

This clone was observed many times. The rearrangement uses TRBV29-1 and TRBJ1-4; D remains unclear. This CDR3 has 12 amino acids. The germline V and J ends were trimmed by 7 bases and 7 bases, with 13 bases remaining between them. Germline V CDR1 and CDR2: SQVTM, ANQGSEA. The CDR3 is CSAGKESEKLFF. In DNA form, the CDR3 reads TGCAGCGCTGGGAAGGAATCTGAAAAACTGTTTTTT.

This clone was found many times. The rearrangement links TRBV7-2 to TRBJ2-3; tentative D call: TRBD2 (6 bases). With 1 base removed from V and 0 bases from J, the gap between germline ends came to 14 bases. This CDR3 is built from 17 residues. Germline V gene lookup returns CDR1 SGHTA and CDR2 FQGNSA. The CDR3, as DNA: TGTGCCAGCAGCTTAGGGCCCCCAGGGACTAGCACAGATACGCAGTATTTT. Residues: CASSLGPPGTSTDTQYF.

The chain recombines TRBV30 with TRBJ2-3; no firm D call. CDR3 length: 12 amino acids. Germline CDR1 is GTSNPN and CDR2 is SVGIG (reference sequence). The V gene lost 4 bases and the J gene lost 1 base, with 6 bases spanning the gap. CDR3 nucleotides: TGTGCCTGGACCCCGGGCACAGATACGCAGTATTTT. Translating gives CAWTPGTDTQYF.

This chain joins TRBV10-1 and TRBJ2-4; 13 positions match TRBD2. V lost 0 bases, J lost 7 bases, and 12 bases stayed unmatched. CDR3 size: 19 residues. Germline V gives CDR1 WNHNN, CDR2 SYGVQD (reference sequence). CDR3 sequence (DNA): TGCGCCAGCAGTGAGTCGCCCCCAGGACTAGCGGGAGCGGGGAACATTCAGTACTTC. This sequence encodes CASSESPPGLAGAGNIQYF.

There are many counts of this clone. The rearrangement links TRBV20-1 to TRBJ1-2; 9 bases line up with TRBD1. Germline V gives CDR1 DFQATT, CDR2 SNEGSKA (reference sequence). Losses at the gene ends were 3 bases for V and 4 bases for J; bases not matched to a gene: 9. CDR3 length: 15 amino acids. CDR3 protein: CSAREQGARGYGYTF. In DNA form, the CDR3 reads TGCAGTGCTAGGGAACAGGGGGCGCGGGGCTATGGCTACACCTTC.

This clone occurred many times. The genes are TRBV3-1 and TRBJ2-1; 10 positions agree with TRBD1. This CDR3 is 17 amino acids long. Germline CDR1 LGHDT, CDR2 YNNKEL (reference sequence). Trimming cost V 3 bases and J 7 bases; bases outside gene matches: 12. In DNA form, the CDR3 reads TGTGCCAGCAGCCAGGACCTCCGGGACAGGGGAAATAATGAGCAGTTCTTC. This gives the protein CASSQDLRDRGNNEQFF.

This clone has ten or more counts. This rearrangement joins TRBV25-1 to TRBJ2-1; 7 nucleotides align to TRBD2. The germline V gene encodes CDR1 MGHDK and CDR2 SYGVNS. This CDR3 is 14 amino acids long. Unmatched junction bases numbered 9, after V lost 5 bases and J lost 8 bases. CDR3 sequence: CASSLMAGADEQFF. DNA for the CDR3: TGTGCCAGCAGTTTAATGGCGGGAGCGGATGAGCAGTTCTTC.

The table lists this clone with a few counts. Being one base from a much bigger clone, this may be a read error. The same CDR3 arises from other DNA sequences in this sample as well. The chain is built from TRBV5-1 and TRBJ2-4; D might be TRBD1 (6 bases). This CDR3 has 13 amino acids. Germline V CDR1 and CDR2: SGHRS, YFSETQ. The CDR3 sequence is CASSLGPGDIQYF. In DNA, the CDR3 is TGCGCCAGCAGCTTGGGACCCGGGGACATCCAGTACTTC.

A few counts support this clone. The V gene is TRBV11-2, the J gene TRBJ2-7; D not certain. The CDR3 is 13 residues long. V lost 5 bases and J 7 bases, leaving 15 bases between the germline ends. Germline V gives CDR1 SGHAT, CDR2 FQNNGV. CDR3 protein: CASSHSSVGEQYF. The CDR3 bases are TGTGCCAGCAGCCATTCGAGCGTGGGAGAGCAGTACTTC.

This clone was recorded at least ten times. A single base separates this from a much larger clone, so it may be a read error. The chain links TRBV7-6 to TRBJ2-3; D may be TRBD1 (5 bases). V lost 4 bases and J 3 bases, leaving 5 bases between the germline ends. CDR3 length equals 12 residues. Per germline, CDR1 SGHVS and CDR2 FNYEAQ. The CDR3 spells CASSSGTDTQYF. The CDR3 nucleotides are TGTGCCAGCAGCTCAGGGACAGATACGCAGTATTTT.

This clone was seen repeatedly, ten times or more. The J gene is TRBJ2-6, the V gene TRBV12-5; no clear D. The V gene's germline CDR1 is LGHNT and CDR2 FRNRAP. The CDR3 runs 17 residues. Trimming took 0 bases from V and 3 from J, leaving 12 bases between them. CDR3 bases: TGTGCTAGTGGTTTGGTTATCTCGAGGAATGGGGCCAACGTCCTGACTTTC. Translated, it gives CASGLVISRNGANVLTF.

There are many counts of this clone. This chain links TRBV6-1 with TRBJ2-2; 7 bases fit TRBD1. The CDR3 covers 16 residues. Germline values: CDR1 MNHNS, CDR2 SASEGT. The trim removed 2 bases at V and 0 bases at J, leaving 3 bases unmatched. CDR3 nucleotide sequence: TGTGCCAGCAGTGAAAGGGGGCACGCGAACACCGGGGAGCTGTTTTTT. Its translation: CASSERGHANTGELFF.

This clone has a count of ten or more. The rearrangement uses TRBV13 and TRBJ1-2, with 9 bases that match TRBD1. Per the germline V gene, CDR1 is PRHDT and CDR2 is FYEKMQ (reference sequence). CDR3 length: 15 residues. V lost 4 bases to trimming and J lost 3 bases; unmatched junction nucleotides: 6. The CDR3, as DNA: TGTGCCAGCAGCTCCCGGGACAGGGCCTACTATGGCTACACCTTC. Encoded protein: CASSSRDRAYYGYTF. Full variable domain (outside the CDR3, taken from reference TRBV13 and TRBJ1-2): AAGVIQSPRHLIKEKRETATLKCYPIPRHDTVYWYQQGPGQDPQFLISFYEKMQSDKGSIPDRFSAQQFSDYHSELNMSSLELGDSALYFCASSSRDRAYYGYTFGSGTRLTVV.

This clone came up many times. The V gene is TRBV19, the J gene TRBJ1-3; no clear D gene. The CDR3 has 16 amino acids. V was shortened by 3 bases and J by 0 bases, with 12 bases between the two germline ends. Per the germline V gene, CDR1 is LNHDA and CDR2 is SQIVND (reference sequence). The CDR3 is CASSIIYQSSGNTIYF. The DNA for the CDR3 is TGTGCCAGTAGTATTATTTACCAGAGCTCTGGAAACACCATATATTTT.

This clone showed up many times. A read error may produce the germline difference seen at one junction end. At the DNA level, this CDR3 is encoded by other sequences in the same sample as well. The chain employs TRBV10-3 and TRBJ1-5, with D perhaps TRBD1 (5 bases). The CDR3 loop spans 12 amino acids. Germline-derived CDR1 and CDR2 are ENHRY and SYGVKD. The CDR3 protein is CAIGQGKQPQHF. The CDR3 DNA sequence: TGTGCCATCGGGCAGGGCAAGCAGCCCCAGCATTTT.

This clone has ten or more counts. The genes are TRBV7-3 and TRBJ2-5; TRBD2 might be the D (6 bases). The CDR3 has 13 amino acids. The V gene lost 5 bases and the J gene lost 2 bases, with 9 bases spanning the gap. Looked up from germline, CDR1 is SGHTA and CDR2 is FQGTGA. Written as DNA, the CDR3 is TGTGCCAGCAGCCGGGGGTCGCAAGAGACCCAGTACTTC. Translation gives CASSRGSQETQYF.

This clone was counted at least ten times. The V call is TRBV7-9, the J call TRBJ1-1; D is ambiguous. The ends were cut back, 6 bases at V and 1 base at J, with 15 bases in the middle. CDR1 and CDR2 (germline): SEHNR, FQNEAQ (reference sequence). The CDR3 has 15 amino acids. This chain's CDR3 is CASSSRDTPNTEAFF. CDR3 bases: TGTGCCAGCAGTTCCCGCGACACCCCGAACACTGAAGCTTTCTTT.

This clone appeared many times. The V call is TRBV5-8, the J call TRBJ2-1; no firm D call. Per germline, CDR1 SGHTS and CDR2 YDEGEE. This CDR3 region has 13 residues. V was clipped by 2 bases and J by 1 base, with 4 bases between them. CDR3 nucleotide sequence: TGTGCCAGCAGCTTCATTTCCTACAATGAGCAGTTCTTC. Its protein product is CASSFISYNEQFF.